One and the same sample provided the 18 T cell receptor beta chains below, sequenced in a study of T-cell memory formation after mild COVID-19 (dated by TCRdb to 2020 to 2022). The library came from 5' RACE. The instrument given in TCRdb is Illumina NovaSeq 6000. TCRdb ran its own pipeline on the public reads, namely fastp trimming at Q25 and MiXCR clone calling, and kept in-frame beta chains. All rows with the same CDR3 protein become a single entry with the most common DNA and genes. The sample yields about 210,000 distinct CDR3 sequences; 10% to 13% were counted once. Clones ranked in the top ten supply around 2.9% of the sample. Sequencing used PBMCs or a T cell subset sorted from them (not recorded which). The source of these receptors is a man between 18 and 29 years old who had mild COVID-19 (a few samples of this study predate the infection). The sample titles of this study are shuffled in the database, so cell type and time point are left out; the donor was told from shared clones.

The chain combines TRBV5-1 with TRBJ2-5, with D perhaps TRBD2 (7 bases). The CDR3 is 15 amino acids. Trimming pared 0 bases from V and 5 bases from J, leaving 14 bases between. CDR1 is SGHRS and CDR2 is YFSETQ in the germline V gene. This CDR3 is CASSLALGGAETQYF. The CDR3, as DNA: TGCGCCAGCAGCTTGGCCTTAGGGGGGGCGGAGACCCAGTACTTC. Full variable domain (remainder filled in from reference TRBV5-1 and TRBJ2-5): KAGVTQTPRYLIKTRGQQVTLSCSPISGHRSVSWYQQTPGQGLQFLFEYFSETQRNKGNFPGRFSGRQFSNSRSEMNVSTLELGDSALYLCASSLALGGAETQYFGPGTRLLVL.

This clonotype has more than one count but fewer than ten. This chain joins TRBV7-9 and TRBJ1-1; 7 nucleotides line up with TRBD1. CDR3 length: 15 residues. CDR1 and CDR2 from the germline V gene are SEHNR and FQNEAQ (reference sequence). J gave up 1 base and V 6 bases, and 8 bases lay outside the gene matches. CDR3 in DNA: TGTGCCAGCAGTGAAGGGGGCGTTGGGAACACTGAAGCTTTCTTT. This codes for CASSEGGVGNTEAFF.

The chain carries TRBV7-9 and TRBJ2-3, with 7 bases aligning to TRBD2. CDR3 size: 14 residues. V dropped 5 bases and J dropped 2; count of bases not matched to a gene: 4. Looked up from germline, CDR1 is SEHNR and CDR2 is FQNEAQ (reference sequence). The DNA for the CDR3 is TGTGCCAGCAGCACCCTAGCGGCCACAGATACGCAGTATTTT. Protein sequence: CASSTLAATDTQYF. Complete variable domain (other parts from reference TRBV7-9 and TRBJ2-3): DTGVSQNPRHKITKRGQNVTFRCDPISEHNRLYWYRQTLGQGPEFLTYFQNEAQLEKSRLLSDRFSAERPKGSFSTLEIQRTEQGDSAMYLCASSTLAATDTQYFGPGTRLTVL.

This clonotype was counted ten times or more. The chain uses TRBV7-9 and TRBJ2-1; D is possibly TRBD2 (5 bases). Trimming removed 3 bases at V and 8 bases at J, with 14 bases between. This CDR3 region has 14 residues. Germline V lookup: CDR1 SEHNR, CDR2 FQNEAQ (reference sequence). CDR3 coding DNA: TGTGCCAGCAGCTTGAGGTGGAGCGGCGATGAGCAGTTCTTC. Its protein is CASSLRWSGDEQFF.

This clonotype was picked up many times. The chain carries TRBV12-3 or TRBV12-4 and TRBJ1-6; a possible D gene is TRBD1 (5 bases). The CDR3 is 13 amino acids. V lost 3 bases and J 11 bases, leaving 11 bases between the germline ends. CDR3 protein: CASSLAGPTPLHF. CDR3 DNA sequence: TGTGCCAGCAGTTTGGCGGGGCCAACACCCCTCCACTTT.

This clonotype was seen a few times. This chain uses TRBV5-1 with TRBJ2-1; 7 bases line up with TRBD2. This CDR3 comprises 15 residues. V lost 1 base, J lost 2 bases, and 3 bases stayed unmatched. In germline, CDR1 is SGHRS, CDR2 YFSETQ. CDR3 sequence: CASSLLAAAYNEQFF. DNA of the CDR3: TGCGCCAGCAGCTTGCTAGCGGCTGCCTACAATGAGCAGTTCTTC.

There are a few counts of this clonotype. The chain is built from TRBV12-3 or TRBV12-4 and TRBJ2-5; 8 nucleotides agree with TRBD1. The length of the CDR3 is 14 residues. The junction had 1 base not matched to a gene; V was cut back by 1 base and J by 3 bases. The CDR3 loop reads CASSLGTGKETQYF. For the CDR3, the DNA is TGTGCCAGCAGTTTAGGGACAGGGAAAGAGACCCAGTACTTC.

In this sample, this clonotype turned up a few times. The J gene is TRBJ1-6, the V gene TRBV7-3; possibly TRBD1 for D (5 bases). V lost 4 bases to trimming and J lost 12 bases, with 19 bases between them. CDR1 and CDR2 from the germline V gene are SGHTA and FQGTGA. This CDR3 is 15 amino acids long. CDR3 in amino acids: CASSSGGGLRLPLHF. DNA for the CDR3: TGTGCCAGCAGCTCCGGTGGGGGACTCAGGCTACCCCTCCACTTT.

This clonotype has a handful of counts. The chain combines TRBV19 with TRBJ1-1, with D hard to call. CDR3 length equals 12 residues. V dropped 5 bases and J dropped 2 bases, with 6 bases sitting between them. The germline V gene has CDR1 LNHDA and CDR2 SQIVND (reference sequence). CDR3 bases: TGTGCCAGTAGTGGTACCAACACTGAAGCTTTCTTT. Protein: CASSGTNTEAFF.

This clonotype showed up many times. The chain combines TRBV7-9 with TRBJ1-5; TRBD1 matches at 8 bases. This CDR3 has 14 residues. The germline V gene has CDR1 SEHNR and CDR2 FQNEAQ (reference sequence). V lost 6 bases, J lost 2 bases, and 3 bases stayed unmatched. The CDR3 reads CASSRGQGNQPQHF. CDR3 DNA: TGTGCCAGCAGTCGGGGACAGGGCAATCAGCCCCAGCATTTT.

This chain joins TRBV7-3 and TRBJ2-1; no clear D. This CDR3 is built from 12 residues. Germline lookup yields CDR1 SGHTA and CDR2 FQGTGA. The V and J ends lost 5 bases and 8 bases respectively, with 10 bases between them. The DNA of the CDR3 is TGTGCCAGCAGCCCCGGCGGCTATGAGCAGTTCTTC. Amino acids: CASSPGGYEQFF.

This clonotype was observed a handful of times. This rearrangement joins TRBV4-1 to TRBJ1-4; TRBD1 is a possible D gene (5 bases). The germline V and J ends were trimmed by 4 bases and 7 bases, with 13 bases remaining between them. Per germline, CDR1 MGHRA and CDR2 YSYEKL. This CDR3 has 14 amino acids. The CDR3 DNA reads TGCGCCAGCAGCCGCCCAGGGAACGGTGAAAAACTGTTTTTT. This translates into CASSRPGNGEKLFF.

This clonotype was seen many times. The chain is built from TRBV7-2 and TRBJ2-2, with a tentative D call TRBD2 (6 bases). The germline V and J ends were trimmed by 11 bases and 4 bases, with 20 bases remaining between them. The germline V gene has CDR1 SGHTA and CDR2 FQGNSA. The CDR3 consists of 15 residues. CDR3 nucleotide sequence: TGTGCCTCCCAGCTAGGAGGGCATGGCACCGGGGAGCTGTTTTTT. The encoded protein is CASQLGGHGTGELFF. Variable domain in full (rest from reference TRBV7-2 and TRBJ2-2): GAGVSQSPSNKVTEKGKDVELRCDPISGHTALYWYRQSLGQGLEFLIYFQGNSAPDKSGLPSDRFSAERTGGSVSTLTIQRTQQEDSAVYLCASQLGGHGTGELFFGEGSRLTVL.

The chain links TRBV30 to TRBJ1-1; D not resolved. CDR3 length equals 14 residues. V lost 4 bases and J 9 bases, leaving 21 bases between the germline ends. Germline V CDR1 and CDR2: GTSNPN, SVGIG (reference sequence). This CDR3 is CAWISGITRSKAFF. CDR3 bases: TGTGCCTGGATTTCCGGGATAACGCGTTCAAAAGCTTTCTTT. Full variable domain (outside the CDR3, taken from reference TRBV30 and TRBJ1-1): SQTIHQWPATLVQPVGSPLSLECTVEGTSNPNLYWYRQAAGRGLQLLFYSVGIGQISSEVPQNLSASRPQDRQFILSSKKLLLSDSGFYLCAWISGITRSKAFFGQGTRLTVV.

This clonotype occurred a few times. This chain uses TRBV28 with TRBJ2-1; 7 nucleotides match TRBD1. This CDR3 spans 15 amino acids. Losses at the gene ends were 5 bases for V and 1 base for J; bases not matched to a gene: 5. The germline V gene has CDR1 MDHEN and CDR2 SYDVKM. The CDR3 bases are TGTGCCAGCAGTCCTACAGGGGCGTCCTACAATGAGCAGTTCTTC. Encoded protein: CASSPTGASYNEQFF.

The chain couples TRBV29-1 to TRBJ2-5; TRBD1 matches 11 bases. Germline CDR1 reads SQVTM; CDR2 reads ANQGSEA. J was trimmed by 1 base and V by 6 bases; bases with no gene match: 4. This CDR3 has 14 residues. As DNA, the CDR3 is TGCAGCGTGGGGACAGGGGGTATCCAAGAGACCCAGTACTTC. It codes for CSVGTGGIQETQYF.

This clonotype was seen a handful of times. V and J are TRBV5-1 and TRBJ1-1; 11 bases fit TRBD1. This CDR3 has 16 amino acids. V shed 2 bases and J 3 bases; nucleotides not matched to a gene: 6. Germline V gene lookup returns CDR1 SGHRS and CDR2 YFSETQ. CDR3 in amino acids: CASSFGQGAPDTEAFF. DNA for the CDR3: TGCGCCAGCAGCTTTGGACAGGGGGCGCCTGACACTGAAGCTTTCTTT.

V is TRBV20-1 and J is TRBJ1-2, with D perhaps matching TRBD1 (5 bases). This CDR3 spans 13 amino acids. Germline V gives CDR1 DFQATT, CDR2 SNEGSKA (reference sequence). The CDR3 DNA is TGCGGAGGGGACCCCCTAGACGGAAATGGCTACACCTTC. It yields the protein CGGDPLDGNGYTF.